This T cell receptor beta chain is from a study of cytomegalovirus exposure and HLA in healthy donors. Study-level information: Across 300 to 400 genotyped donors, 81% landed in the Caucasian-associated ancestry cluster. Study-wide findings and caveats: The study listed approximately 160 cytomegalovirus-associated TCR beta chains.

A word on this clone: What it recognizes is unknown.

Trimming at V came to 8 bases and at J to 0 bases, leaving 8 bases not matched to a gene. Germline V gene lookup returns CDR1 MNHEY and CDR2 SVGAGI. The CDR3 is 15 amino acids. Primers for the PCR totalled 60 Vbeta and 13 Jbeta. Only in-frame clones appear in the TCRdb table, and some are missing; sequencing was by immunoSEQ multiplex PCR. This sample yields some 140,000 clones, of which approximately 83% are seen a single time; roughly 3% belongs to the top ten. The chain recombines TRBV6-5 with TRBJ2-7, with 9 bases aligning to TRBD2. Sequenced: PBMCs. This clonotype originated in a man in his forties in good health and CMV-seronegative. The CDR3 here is CASRRLAEPSYEQYF. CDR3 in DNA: TGTGCCAGCCGGCGACTAGCGGAACCCTCCTACGAGCAGTACTTC.